This passage covers 7 T cell receptor beta chains from one sample sequenced in a study of blood T cell repertoires in COVID-19 (dated by TCRdb to the early 2020s). The library relied on the immunoSEQ multiplex PCR assay. As stored in TCRdb, this immuneACCESS dataset retains in-frame rearrangements with V and J assigned. A fraction of the clones does not appear; measured against another copy, unresolved V genes explain less than half of the discrepancy, and the remainder lacks a known reason. The sample has 200,000 to 250,000 clones on record, about nine tenths of them singletons. Clones ranked in the top ten supply about 2.2% of the sample. Material for sequencing was peripheral blood. The receptor set was obtained from a young man who had recovered from COVID-19.

The chain employs TRBV4-1 and TRBJ2-7; possible D gene TRBD2, 5 bases. Looked up from germline, CDR1 is MGHRA and CDR2 is YSYEKL. Trimming stripped 1 base from V and 3 bases from J, with 16 bases between. The length of the CDR3 is 16 residues. The CDR3: CASSQGLGSGLYEQYF. The DNA for the CDR3 is TGCGCCAGCAGCCAAGGTTTGGGGTCAGGACTCTACGAGCAGTACTTC.

The chain is built from TRBV7-8 and TRBJ1-4; maybe TRBD1 (5 bases). Germline assignment: CDR1 SGHVS and CDR2 FQNEAQ. Trimming left V 1 base short and J 8 bases short, with 17 bases between. This CDR3 comprises 16 residues. CDR3 in amino acids: CASSLVRASHREKLFF. The CDR3 DNA sequence: TGTGCCAGCAGCTTAGTCAGGGCCTCCCACCGGGAAAAACTGTTTTTT.

CDR3 DNA: TGTGCCATCAGCCCGGCGGAGTACACTGAAGCTTTCTTT. Its translation: CAISPAEYTEAFF. This sequence joins TRBV10-3 and TRBJ1-1; D unclear. The germline V gene encodes CDR1 ENHRY and CDR2 SYGVKD. Between the trimmed V and J ends, which lost 6 bases and 3 bases, there was a span of 11 bases. There are 13 residues in the CDR3.

CDR3 region: CASSDSLHYRGRSYGYTF. Here the CDR3 DNA reads TGTGCCAGCAGTGACTCCTTGCATTACAGGGGGCGTTCCTATGGCTACACCTTC. V is TRBV6-4 and J is TRBJ1-2, with 9 bases matching TRBD1. Germline V gene data show CDR1 as MRHNA and CDR2 as SNTAGT. The CDR3 is 18 amino acids. The trim removed 0 bases at V and 4 bases at J, leaving 12 bases unmatched.

The chain is built from TRBV19 and TRBJ1-2; D might be TRBD1 (5 bases). Germline V gives CDR1 LNHDA, CDR2 SQIVND (reference sequence). The CDR3 extends over 13 amino acids. Trimming took 10 bases from V and 2 from J, leaving 14 bases between them. The CDR3 loop reads CATAQGFNYGYTF. CDR3 nucleotide sequence: TGTGCCACTGCGCAGGGTTTCAACTATGGCTACACCTTC.

The rearrangement links TRBV4-1 to TRBJ2-7; 10 bases map to TRBD1. The V and J ends lost 0 bases and 5 bases, in that order; junction bases with no gene match: 7. The CDR3 has 16 residues. CDR1 is MGHRA and CDR2 is YSYEKL in the germline V gene. In DNA, the CDR3 is TGCGCCAGCAGCCAAGACCCGGGACAGGGGTTGGACGAGCAGTACTTC. Its translation is CASSQDPGQGLDEQYF.

The gene calls are TRBV7-2 and TRBJ2-1; TRBD1 is a possible D gene (6 bases). Germline CDR1 reads SGHTA; CDR2 reads FQGNSA. CDR3 length equals 13 residues. V lost 0 bases and J lost 8, with 8 bases in between. Written as DNA, the CDR3 is TGTGCCAGCAGCTTAGCTTGGGGGCATGAGCAGTTCTTC. Its translation: CASSLAWGHEQFF.